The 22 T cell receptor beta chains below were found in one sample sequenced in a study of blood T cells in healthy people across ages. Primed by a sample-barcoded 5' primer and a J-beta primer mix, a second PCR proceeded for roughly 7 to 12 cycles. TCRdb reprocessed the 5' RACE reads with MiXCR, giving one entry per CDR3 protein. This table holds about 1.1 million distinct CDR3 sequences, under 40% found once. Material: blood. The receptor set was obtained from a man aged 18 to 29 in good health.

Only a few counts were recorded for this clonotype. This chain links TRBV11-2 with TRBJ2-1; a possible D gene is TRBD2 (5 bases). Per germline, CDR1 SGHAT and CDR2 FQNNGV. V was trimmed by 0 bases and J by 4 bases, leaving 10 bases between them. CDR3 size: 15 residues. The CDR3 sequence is CASSLEATTYNEQFF. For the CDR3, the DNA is TGTGCCAGCAGCTTAGAGGCGACTACTTACAATGAGCAGTTCTTC. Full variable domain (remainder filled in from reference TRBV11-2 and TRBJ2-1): EAGVAQSPRYKIIEKRQSVAFWCNPISGHATLYWYQQILGQGPKLLIQFQNNGVVDDSQLPKDRFSAERLKGVDSTLKIQPAKLEDSAVYLCASSLEATTYNEQFFGPGTRLTVL.

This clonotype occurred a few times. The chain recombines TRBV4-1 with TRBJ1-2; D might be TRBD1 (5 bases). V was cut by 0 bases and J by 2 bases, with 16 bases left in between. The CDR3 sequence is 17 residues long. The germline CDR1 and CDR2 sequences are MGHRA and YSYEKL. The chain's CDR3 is CASSQDPFEGTNYGYTF. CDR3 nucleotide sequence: TGCGCCAGCAGCCAAGATCCTTTCGAAGGGACGAACTATGGCTACACCTTC.

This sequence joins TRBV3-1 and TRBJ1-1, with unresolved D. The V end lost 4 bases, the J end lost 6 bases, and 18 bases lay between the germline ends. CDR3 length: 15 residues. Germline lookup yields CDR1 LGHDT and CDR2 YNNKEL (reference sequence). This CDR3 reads CASSPSPGFIAEAFF. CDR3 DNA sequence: TGTGCCAGCAGCCCTTCGCCGGGGTTTATCGCTGAAGCTTTCTTT.

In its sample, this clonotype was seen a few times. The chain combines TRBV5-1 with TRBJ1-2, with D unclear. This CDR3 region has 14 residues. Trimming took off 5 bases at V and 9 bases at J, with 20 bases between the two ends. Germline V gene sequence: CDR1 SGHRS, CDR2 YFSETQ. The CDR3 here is CASSPSLGTDSYTF. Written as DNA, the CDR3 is TGCGCCAGCAGTCCGAGTCTGGGAACCGATAGCTACACCTTC. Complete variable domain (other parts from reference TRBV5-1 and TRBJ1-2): KAGVTQTPRYLIKTRGQQVTLSCSPISGHRSVSWYQQTPGQGLQFLFEYFSETQRNKGNFPGRFSGRQFSNSRSEMNVSTLELGDSALYLCASSPSLGTDSYTFGSGTRLTVV.

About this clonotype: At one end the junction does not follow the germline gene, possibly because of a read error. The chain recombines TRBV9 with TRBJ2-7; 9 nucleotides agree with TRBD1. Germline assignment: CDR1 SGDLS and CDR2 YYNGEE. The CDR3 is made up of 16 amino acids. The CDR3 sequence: CAGSVDRTGDYYEQYF. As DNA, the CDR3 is TGTGCCGGCAGCGTAGACCGGACAGGGGATTACTACGAGCAGTACTTC.

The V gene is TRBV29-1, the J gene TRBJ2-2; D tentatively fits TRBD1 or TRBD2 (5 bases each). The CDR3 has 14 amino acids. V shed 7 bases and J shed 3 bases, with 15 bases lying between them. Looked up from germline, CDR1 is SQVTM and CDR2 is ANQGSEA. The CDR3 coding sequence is TGCAGCGCCACAGAGGGGCTAGACACCGGGGAGCTGTTTTTT. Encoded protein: CSATEGLDTGELFF.

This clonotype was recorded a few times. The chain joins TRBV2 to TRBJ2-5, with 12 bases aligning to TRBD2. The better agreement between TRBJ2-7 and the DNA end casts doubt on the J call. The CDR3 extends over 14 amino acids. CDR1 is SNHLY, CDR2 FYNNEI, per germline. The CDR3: CASVETSGGIEQYF. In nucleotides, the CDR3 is TGTGCCAGCGTTGAAACTAGCGGGGGGATCGAGCAGTACTTC.

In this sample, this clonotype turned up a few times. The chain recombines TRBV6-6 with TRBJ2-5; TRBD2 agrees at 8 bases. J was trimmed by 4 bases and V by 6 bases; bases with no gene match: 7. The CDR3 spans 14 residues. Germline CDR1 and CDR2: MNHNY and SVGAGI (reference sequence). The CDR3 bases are TGTGCCAGCAGCACTGACGGGACTAGAGAGACCCAGTACTTC. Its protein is CASSTDGTRETQYF.

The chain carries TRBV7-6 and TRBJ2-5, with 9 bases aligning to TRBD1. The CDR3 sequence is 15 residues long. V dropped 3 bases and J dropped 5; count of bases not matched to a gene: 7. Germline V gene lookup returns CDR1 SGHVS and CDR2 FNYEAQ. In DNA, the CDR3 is TGTGCCAGCAGCTTCCAGGGACAGGGTCGCGAGACCCAGTACTTC. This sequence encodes CASSFQGQGRETQYF. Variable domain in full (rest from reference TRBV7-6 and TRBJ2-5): GAGVSQSPRYKVTKRGQDVALRCDPISGHVSLYWYRQALGQGPEFLTYFNYEAQQDKSGLPNDRFSAERPEGSISTLTIQRTEQRDSAMYRCASSFQGQGRETQYFGPGTRLLVL.

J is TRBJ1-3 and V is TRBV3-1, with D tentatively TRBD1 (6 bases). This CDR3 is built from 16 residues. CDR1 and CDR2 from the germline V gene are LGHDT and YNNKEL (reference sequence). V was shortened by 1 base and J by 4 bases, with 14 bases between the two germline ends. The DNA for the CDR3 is TGTGCCAGCAGCCAAGGGGCAGGGGATATCGGAAACACCATATATTTT. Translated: CASSQGAGDIGNTIYF.

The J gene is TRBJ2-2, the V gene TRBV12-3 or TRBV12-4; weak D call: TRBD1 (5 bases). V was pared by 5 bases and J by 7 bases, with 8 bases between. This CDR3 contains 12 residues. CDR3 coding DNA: TGTGCCAGCAGTCTGACAGTCGGGGAGCTGTTTTTT. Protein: CASSLTVGELFF.

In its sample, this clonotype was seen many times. DNA of the CDR3: TGTGCCAGCAGTCGGCTAGAGACCCAGTACTTC. It yields the protein CASSRLETQYF. The chain joins TRBV11-2 to TRBJ2-5; no firm D call. CDR3 length equals 11 residues. With 6 bases removed from V and 4 bases from J, the gap between germline ends came to 6 bases. Germline V gene data show CDR1 as SGHAT and CDR2 as FQNNGV.

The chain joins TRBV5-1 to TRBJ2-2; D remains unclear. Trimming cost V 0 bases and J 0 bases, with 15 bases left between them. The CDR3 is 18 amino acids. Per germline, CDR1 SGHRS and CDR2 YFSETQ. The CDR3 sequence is CASSLEFDATANTGELFF. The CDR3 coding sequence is TGCGCCAGCAGCTTGGAATTCGACGCCACTGCGAACACCGGGGAGCTGTTTTTT.

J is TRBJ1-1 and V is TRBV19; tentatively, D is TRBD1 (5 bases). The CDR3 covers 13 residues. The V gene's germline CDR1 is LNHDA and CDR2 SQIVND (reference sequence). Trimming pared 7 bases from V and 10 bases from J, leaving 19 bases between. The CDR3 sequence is CASNKGAPVGAFF. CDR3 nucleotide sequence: TGTGCCAGTAATAAAGGGGCTCCGGTGGGAGCTTTCTTT.

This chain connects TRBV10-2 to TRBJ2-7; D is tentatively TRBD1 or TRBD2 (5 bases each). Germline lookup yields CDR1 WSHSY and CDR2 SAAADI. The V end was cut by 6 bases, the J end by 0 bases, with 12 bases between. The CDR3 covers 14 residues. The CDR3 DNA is TGCGCCAGCAGACAGGACTTGAGCTCCTACGAGCAGTACTTC. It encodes CASRQDLSSYEQYF.

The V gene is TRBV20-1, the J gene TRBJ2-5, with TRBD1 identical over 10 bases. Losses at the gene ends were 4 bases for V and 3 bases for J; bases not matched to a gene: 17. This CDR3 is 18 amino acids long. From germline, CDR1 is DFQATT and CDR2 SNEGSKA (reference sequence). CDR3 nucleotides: TGCAGTGCTAAAGGGACAGGGGTTTTCCTGGGGACGGAAGAGACCCAGTACTTC. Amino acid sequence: CSAKGTGVFLGTEETQYF.

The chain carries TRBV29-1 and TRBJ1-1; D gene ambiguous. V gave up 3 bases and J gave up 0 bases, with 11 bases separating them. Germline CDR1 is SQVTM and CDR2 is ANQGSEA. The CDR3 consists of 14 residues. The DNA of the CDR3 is TGCAGCGTTGATGAGGTGGGAATGAACACTGAAGCTTTCTTT. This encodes CSVDEVGMNTEAFF.

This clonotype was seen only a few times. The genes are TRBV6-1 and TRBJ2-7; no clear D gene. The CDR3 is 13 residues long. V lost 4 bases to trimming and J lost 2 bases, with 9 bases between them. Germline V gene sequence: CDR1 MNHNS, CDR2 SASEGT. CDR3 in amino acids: CASSAPGTYEQYF. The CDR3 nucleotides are TGTGCCAGCAGTGCCCCAGGAACCTACGAGCAGTACTTC.

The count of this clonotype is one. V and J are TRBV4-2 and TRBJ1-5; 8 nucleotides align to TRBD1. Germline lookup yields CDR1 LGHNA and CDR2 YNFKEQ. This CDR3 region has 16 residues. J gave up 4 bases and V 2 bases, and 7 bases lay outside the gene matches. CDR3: CASSQTGGAENQPQHF. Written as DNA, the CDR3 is TGTGCCAGCAGCCAAACAGGGGGGGCGGAAAATCAGCCCCAGCATTTT.

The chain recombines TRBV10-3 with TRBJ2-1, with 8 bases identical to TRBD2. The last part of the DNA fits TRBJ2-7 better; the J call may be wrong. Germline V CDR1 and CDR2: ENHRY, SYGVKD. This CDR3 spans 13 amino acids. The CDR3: CAIRGGPDNEQYF. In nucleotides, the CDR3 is TGTGCCATCCGGGGGGGGCCGGACAATGAGCAGTACTTC.

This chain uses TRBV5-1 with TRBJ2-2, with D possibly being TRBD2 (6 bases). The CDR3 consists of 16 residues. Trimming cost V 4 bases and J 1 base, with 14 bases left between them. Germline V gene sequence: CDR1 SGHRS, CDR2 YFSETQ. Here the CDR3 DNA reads TGCGCCAGCAGCCGACTAGTCCGCGGGAACACCGGGGAGCTGTTTTTT. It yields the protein CASSRLVRGNTGELFF.

CDR3 in amino acids: CASSLDGASTEAFF. Here the CDR3 DNA reads TGCGCCAGCAGCCTGGACGGGGCCAGCACTGAAGCTTTCTTT. The chain links TRBV5-1 to TRBJ1-1, with D possibly being TRBD1 (5 bases). V shed 4 bases and J shed 4 bases, with 14 bases lying between them. The CDR3 length is 14 residues. Per germline, CDR1 SGHRS and CDR2 YFSETQ.